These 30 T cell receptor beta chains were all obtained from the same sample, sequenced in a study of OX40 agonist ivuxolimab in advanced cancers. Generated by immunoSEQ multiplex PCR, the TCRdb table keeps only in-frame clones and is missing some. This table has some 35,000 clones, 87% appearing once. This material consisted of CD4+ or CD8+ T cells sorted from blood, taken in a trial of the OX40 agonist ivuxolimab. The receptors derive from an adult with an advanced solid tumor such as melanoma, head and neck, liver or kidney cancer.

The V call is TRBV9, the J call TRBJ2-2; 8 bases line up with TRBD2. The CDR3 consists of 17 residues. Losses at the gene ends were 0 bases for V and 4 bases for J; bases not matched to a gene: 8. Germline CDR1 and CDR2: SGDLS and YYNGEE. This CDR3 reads CASSVVSLAGGTGELFF. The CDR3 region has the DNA TGTGCCAGCAGCGTAGTTAGCCTAGCGGGCGGCACCGGGGAGCTGTTTTTT.

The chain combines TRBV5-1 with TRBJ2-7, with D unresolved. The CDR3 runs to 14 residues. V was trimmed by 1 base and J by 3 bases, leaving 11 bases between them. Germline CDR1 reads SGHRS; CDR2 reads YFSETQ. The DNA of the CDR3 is TGCGCCAGCAGCTTGAGTCCAACTTACTACGAGCAGTACTTC. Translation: CASSLSPTYYEQYF.

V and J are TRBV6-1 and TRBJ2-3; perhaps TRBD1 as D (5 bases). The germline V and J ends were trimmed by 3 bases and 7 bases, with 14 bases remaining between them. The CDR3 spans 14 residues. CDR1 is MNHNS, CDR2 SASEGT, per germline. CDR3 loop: CASSDSGAIHTQYF. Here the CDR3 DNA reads TGTGCCAGCAGTGATAGTGGGGCCATCCATACGCAGTATTTT.

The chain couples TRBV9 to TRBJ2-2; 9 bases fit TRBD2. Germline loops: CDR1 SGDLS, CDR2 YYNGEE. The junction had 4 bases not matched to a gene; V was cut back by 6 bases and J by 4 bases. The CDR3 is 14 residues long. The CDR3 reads CASTGSGGTGELFF. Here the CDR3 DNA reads TGTGCCAGCACCGGTAGCGGGGGCACCGGGGAGCTGTTTTTT.

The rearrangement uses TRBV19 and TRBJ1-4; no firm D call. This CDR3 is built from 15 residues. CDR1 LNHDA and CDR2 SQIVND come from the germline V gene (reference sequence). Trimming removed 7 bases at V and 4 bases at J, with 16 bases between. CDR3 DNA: TGTGCCAGTAAGGGTATAGGACGGTTTAATGAAAAACTGTTTTTT. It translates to CASKGIGRFNEKLFF.

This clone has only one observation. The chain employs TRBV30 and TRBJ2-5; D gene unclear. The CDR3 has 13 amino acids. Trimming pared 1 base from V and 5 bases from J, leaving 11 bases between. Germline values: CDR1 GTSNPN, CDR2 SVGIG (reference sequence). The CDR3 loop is CAWSALQAETQYF. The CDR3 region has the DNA TGTGCCTGGAGTGCCCTTCAAGCTGAGACCCAGTACTTC.

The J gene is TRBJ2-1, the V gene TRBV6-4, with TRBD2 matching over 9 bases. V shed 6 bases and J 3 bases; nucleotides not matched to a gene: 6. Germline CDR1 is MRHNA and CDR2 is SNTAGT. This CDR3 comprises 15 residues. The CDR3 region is CASSLQREVYNEQFF. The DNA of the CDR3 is TGTGCCAGCAGCCTGCAGCGGGAGGTCTACAATGAGCAGTTCTTC.

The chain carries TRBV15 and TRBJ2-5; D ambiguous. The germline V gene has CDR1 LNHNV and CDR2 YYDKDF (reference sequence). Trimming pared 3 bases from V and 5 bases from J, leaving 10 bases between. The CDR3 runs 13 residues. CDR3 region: CATSSARPETQYF. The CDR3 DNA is TGTGCCACCAGCAGTGCACGACCGGAGACCCAGTACTTC.

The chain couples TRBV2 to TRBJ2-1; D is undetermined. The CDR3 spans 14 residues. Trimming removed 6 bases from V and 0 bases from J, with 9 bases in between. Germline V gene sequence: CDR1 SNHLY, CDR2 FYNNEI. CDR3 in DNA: TGTGCCAGCAGGCCCCTTGGCTCCTACAATGAGCAGTTCTTC. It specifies CASRPLGSYNEQFF.

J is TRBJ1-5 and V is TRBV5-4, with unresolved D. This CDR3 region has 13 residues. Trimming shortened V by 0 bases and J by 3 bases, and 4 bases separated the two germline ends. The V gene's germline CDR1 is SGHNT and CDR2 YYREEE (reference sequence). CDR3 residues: CASSLDINQPQHF. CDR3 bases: TGTGCCAGCAGCTTGGACATCAATCAGCCCCAGCATTTT. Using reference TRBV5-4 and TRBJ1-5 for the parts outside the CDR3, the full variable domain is ETGVTQSPTHLIKTRGQQVTLRCSSQSGHNTVSWYQQALGQGPQFIFQYYREEENGRGNFPPRFSGLQFPNYSSELNVNALELDDSALYLCASSLDINQPQHFGDGTRLSIL.

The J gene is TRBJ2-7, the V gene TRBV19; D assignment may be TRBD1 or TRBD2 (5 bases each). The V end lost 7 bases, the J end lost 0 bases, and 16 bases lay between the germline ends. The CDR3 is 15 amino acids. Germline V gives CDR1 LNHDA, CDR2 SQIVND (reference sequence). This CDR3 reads CASTPEGWSSYEQYF. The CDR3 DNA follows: TGTGCCAGTACCCCCGAGGGGTGGAGCTCCTACGAGCAGTACTTC.

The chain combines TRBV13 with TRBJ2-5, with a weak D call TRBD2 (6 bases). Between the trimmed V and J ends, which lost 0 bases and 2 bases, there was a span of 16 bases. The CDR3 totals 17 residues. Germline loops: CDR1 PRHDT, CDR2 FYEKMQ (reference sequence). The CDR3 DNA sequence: TGTGCCAGCAGCTTAGGCCCGTCGAAGGCGGGGCAAGAGACCCAGTACTTC. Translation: CASSLGPSKAGQETQYF.

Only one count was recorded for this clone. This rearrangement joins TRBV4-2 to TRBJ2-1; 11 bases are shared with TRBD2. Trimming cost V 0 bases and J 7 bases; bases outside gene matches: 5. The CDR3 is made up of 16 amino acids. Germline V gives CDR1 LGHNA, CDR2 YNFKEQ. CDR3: CASSQETSGSGNEQFF. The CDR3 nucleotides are TGTGCCAGCAGCCAAGAAACTAGCGGGAGCGGGAATGAGCAGTTCTTC.

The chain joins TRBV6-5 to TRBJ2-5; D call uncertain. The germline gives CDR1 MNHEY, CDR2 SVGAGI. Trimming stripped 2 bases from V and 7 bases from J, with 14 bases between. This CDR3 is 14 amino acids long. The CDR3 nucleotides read TGTGCCAGCAGTTACAGGGTCGGCGTTGGGACCCAGTACTTC. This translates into CASSYRVGVGTQYF.

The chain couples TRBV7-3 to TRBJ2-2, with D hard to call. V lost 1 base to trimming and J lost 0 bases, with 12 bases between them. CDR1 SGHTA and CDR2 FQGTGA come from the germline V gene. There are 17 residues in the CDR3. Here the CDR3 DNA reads TGTGCCAGCAGCTTAAAGGGATGGGCACCGAACACCGGGGAGCTGTTTTTT. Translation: CASSLKGWAPNTGELFF.

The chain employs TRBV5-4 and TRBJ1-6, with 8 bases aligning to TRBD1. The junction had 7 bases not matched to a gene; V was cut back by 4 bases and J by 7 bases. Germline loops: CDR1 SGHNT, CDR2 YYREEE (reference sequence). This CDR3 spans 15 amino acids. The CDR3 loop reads CASSPGTGMNSPLHF. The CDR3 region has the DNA TGTGCCAGCAGCCCGGGGACAGGAATGAATTCACCCCTCCACTTT.

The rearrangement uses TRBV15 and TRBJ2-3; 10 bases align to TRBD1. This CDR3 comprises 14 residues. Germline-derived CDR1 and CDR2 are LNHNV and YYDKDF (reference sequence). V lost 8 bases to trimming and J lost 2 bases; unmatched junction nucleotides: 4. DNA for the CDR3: TGTGCCACCTCCGGGACAGGGGCCACAGATACGCAGTATTTT. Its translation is CATSGTGATDTQYF.

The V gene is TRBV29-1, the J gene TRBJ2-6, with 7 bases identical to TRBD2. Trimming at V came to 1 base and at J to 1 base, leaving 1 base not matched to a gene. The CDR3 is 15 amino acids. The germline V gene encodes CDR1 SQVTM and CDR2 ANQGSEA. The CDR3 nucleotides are TGCAGCGTTGAAGGGGGGGGTTCTGGGGCCAACGTCCTGACTTTC. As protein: CSVEGGGSGANVLTF.

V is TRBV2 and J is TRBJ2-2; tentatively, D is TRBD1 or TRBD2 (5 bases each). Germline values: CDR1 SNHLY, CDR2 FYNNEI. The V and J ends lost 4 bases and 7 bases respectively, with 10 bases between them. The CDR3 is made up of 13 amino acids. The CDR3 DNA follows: TGTGCCAGCAGTGGGGACGAGGGCGGGGAGCTGTTTTTT. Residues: CASSGDEGGELFF. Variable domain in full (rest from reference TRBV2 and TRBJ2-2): EPEVTQTPSHQVTQMGQEVILRCVPISNHLYFYWYRQILGQKVEFLVSFYNNEISEKSEIFDDQFSVERPDGSNFTLKIRSTKLEDSAMYFCASSGDEGGELFFGEGSRLTVL.

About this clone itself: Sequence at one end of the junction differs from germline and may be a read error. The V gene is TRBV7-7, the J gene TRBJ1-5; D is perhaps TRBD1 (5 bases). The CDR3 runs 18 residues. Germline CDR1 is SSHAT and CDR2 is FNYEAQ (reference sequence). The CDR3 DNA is TGTGCTAGCAGCTCCCGGGACCGTCGTGAGAGTTGGGGTCAGCCCCAGCATTTT. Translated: CASSSRDRRESWGQPQHF.

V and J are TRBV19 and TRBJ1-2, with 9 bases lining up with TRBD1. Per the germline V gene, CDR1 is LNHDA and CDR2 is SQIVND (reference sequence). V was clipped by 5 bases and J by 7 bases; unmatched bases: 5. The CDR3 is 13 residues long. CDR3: CASSSQGAGGYTF. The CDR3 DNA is TGTGCCAGTAGTTCACAGGGGGCGGGTGGCTACACCTTC.

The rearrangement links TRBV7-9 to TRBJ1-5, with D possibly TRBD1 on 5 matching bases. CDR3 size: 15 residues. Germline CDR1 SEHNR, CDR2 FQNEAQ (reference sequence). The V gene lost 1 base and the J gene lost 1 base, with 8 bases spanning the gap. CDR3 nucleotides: TGTGCCAGCAGCTTAGATTCAGGGAGCAATCAGCCCCAGCATTTT. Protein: CASSLDSGSNQPQHF.

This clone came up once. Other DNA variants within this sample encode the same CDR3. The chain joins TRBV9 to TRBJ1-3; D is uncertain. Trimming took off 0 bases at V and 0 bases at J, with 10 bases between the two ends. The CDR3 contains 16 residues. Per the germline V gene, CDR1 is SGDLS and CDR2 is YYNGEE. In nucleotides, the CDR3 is TGTGCCAGCAGCGTAGCTTATAGAAGCTCTGGAAACACCATATATTTT. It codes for CASSVAYRSSGNTIYF.

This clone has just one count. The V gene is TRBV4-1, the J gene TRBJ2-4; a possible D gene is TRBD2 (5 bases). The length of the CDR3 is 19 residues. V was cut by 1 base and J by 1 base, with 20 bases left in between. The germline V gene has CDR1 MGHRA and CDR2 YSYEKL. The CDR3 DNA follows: TGCGCCAGCAGCCAAGTGATCACCCGCCGGGGAGCCGCCAAAAACATTCAGTACTTC. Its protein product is CASSQVITRRGAAKNIQYF.

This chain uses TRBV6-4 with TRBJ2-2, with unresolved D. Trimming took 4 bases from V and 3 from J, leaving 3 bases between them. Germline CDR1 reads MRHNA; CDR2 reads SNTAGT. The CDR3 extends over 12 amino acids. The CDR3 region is CASSGDTGELFF. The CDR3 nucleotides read TGTGCCAGCAGTGGCGACACCGGGGAGCTGTTTTTT.

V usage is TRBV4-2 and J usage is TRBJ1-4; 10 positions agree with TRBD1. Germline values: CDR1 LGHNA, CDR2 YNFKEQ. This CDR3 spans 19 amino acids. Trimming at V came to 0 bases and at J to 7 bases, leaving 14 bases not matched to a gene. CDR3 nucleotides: TGTGCCAGCAGCCAAGATAATTTCGGGGACAGGGGTTTGGCTGAAAAACTGTTTTTT. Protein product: CASSQDNFGDRGLAEKLFF.

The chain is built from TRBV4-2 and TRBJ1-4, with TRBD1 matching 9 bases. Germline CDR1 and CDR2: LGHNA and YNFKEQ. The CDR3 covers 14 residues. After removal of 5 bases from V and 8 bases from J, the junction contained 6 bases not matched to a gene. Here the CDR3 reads CASSGGQGGEKLFF. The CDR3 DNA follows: TGTGCCAGCAGCGGGGGACAGGGTGGAGAAAAACTGTTTTTT.

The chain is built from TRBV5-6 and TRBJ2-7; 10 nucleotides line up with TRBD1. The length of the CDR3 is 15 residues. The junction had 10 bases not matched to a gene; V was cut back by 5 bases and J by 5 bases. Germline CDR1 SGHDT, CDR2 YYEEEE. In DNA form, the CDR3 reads TGTGCCAGCAGGGGGGACAGGGGATTCAGAGACGAGCAGTACTTC. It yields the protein CASRGDRGFRDEQYF.

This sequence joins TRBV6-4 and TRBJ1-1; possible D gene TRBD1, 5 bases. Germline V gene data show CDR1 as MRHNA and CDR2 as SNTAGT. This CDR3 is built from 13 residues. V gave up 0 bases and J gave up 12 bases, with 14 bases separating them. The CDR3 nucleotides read TGTGCCAGCAGTGACTCGATGGCACAGGTCCCTTTCTTT. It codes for CASSDSMAQVPFF.

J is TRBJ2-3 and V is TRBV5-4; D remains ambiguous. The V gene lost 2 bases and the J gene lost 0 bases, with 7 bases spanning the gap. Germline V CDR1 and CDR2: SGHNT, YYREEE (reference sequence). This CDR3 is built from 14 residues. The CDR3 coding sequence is TGTGCCAGCAGCTTAGTTCAGAGCACAGATACGCAGTATTTT. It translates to CASSLVQSTDTQYF.